This paragraph covers one T cell receptor beta chain sequence. Antigen specificity is unknown. The data were produced by immunoSEQ multiplex PCR, yet TCRdb's version contains in-frame clones alone and is incomplete. The repertoire holds some 180,000 clones, with 92% as singletons. The germline CDR1 and CDR2 sequences are SEHNR and FQNEAQ (reference sequence). CDR3 length: 16 residues. The V and J ends lost 2 bases and 7 bases respectively, with 18 bases between them. This sample was included in a study of T cell responses to AZD1222 COVID-19 vaccine. Whole-study results and caveats: Spike-spanning, vaccine-associated CD4 TCRs were dominant at 160-218 and 743-854.

The V and J genes are TRBV7-9 and TRBJ2-1, with a weak D call TRBD1 (5 bases). The receptor was derived from an adult in good health. Specimen: peripheral blood, collected on day 0 of AZD1222 vaccination. The CDR3 DNA reads TGTGCCAGCAGCTTAAGTGGGGCTAGGCATAGAAATGAGCAGTTCTTC. Protein product: CASSLSGARHRNEQFF.